This TCR beta chain emerged from a study of T cell responses to AZD1222 COVID-19 vaccine. Germline V gives CDR1 SGHRS, CDR2 YFSETQ. V lost 4 bases to trimming and J lost 2 bases, with 13 bases between them. The CDR3 is made up of 14 amino acids. TCRdb keeps only in-frame clones here, not all; method: immunoSEQ multiplex PCR. This sample carries 130,000 or so clones, under 95% of them seen once, and the ten largest clones take approximately 8%. The sequences come from peripheral blood, collected 28 days after the second dose of the MenACWY control vaccine. The sequence came from an adult who received the MenACWY meningococcal vaccine as a control. J is TRBJ2-7 and V is TRBV5-1; a possible D gene is TRBD1 (6 bases). The CDR3 coding sequence is TGCGCCAGCAGCGTCTCCGGGACAACCTACGAGCAGTACTTC. Protein product: CASSVSGTTYEQYF.